This T cell receptor beta chain stems from a study of blood T cell repertoires in COVID-19. V lost 4 bases, J lost 2 bases, and 2 bases stayed unmatched. The germline V gene encodes CDR1 LNHDA and CDR2 SQIVND (reference sequence). This CDR3 has 15 amino acids. Sequenced by immunoSEQ multiplex PCR; TCRdb stores in-frame clones only, minus some. The sample has hundreds of thousands of clones; approximately 83% are singletons. The gene calls are TRBV19 and TRBJ2-5, with 12 bases identical to TRBD2. The sequence derives from a human donor in a cohort sampled during active COVID-19. Sequenced: peripheral blood. The CDR3 DNA is TGTGCCAGTAGTAAACTAGCGGGGGGACAAGAGACCCAGTACTTC. Amino acids: CASSKLAGGQETQYF. The full variable domain, with the rest looked up from reference TRBV19 and TRBJ2-5, is DGGITQSPKYLFRKEGQNVTLSCEQNLNHDAMYWYRQDPGQGLRLIYYSQIVNDFQKGDIAEGYSVSREKKESFPLTVTSAQKNPTAFYLCASSKLAGGQETQYFGPGTRLLVL.